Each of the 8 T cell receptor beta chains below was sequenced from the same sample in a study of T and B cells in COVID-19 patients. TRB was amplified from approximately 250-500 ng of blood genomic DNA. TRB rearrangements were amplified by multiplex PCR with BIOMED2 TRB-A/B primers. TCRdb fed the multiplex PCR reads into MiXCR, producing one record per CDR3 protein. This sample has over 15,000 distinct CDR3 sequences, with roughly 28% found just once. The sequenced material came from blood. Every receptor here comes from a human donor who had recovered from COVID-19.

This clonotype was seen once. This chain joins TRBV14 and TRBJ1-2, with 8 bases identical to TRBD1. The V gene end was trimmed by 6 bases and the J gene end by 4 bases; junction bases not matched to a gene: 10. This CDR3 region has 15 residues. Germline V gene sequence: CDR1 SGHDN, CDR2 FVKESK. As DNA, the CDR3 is TGTGCCAGCAGGCAAACCGGGACAGGTAGCTATGGCTACACCTTC. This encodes CASRQTGTGSYGYTF.

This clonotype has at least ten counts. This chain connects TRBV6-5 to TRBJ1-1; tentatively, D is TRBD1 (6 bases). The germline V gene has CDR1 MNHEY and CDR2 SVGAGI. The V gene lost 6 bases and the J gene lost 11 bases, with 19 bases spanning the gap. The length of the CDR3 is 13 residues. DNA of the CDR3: TGTGCCAGCAGCAGTACAGGGCCTAGGGTCGCTTTCTTT. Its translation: CASSSTGPRVAFF.

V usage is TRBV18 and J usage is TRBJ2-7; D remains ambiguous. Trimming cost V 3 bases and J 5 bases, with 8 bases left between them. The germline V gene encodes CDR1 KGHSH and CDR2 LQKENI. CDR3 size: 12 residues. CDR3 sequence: CASSPGRDEQYF. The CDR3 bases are TGTGCCAGCTCACCGGGCAGAGACGAGCAGTACTTC.

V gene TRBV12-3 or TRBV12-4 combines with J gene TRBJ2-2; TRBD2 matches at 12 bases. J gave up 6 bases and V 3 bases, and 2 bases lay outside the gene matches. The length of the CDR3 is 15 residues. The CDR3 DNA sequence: TGTGCCAGCAGTTTCGGACTAGCGGGACCCGGGGAGCTGTTTTTT. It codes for CASSFGLAGPGELFF.

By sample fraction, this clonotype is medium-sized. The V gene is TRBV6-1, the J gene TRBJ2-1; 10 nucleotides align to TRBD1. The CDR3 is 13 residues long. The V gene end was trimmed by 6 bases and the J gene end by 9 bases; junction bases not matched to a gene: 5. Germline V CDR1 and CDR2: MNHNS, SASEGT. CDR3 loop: CASRTGGSSEQFF. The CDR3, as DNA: TGTGCCAGCAGGACAGGGGGCTCGAGTGAGCAGTTCTTC.

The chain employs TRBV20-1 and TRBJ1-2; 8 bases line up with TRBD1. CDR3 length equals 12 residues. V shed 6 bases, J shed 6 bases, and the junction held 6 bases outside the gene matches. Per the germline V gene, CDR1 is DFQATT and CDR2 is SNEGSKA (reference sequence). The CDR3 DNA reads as TGCAGTGCCAGGGGGCAGCTAGATGGCTACACCTTC. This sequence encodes CSARGQLDGYTF.

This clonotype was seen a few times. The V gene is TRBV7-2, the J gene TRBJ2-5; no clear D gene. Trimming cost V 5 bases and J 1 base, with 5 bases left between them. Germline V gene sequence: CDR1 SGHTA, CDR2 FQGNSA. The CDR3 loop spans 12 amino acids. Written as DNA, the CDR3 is TGTGCCAGCAGCGCCACCCAAGAGACCCAGTACTTC. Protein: CASSATQETQYF.

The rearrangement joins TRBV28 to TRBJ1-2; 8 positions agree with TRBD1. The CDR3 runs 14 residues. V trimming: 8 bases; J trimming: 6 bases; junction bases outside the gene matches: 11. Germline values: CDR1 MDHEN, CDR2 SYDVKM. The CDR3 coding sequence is TGTGCCAGCGCCTCCGGACAGGGTAGCCATGGCTACACCTTC. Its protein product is CASASGQGSHGYTF.